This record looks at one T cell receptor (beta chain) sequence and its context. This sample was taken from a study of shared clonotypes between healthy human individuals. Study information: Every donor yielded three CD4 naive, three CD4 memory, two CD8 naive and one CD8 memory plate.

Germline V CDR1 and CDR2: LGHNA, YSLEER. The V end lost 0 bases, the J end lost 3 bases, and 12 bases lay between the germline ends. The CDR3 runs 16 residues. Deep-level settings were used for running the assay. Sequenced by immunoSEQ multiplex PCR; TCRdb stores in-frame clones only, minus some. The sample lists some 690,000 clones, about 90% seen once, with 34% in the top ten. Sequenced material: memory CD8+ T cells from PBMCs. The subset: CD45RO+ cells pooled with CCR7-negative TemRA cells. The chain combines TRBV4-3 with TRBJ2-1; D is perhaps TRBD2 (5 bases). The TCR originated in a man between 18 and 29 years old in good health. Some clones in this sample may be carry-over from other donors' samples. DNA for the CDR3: TGCGCCAGCAGCCAAGATTACCTAGCAGTCTACAATGAGCAGTTCTTC. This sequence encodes CASSQDYLAVYNEQFF.